What follows describes a single TCR beta chain. This sample stems from a study of blood T cell repertoires in COVID-19. Across the whole study: Some COVID-19 samples were acute and others convalescent; all came from the United States, Italy and Spain. T cells, B-cell-depleted T cells, or PBMCs supplied cDNA or gDNA.

This CDR3 contains 15 residues. CDR1 and CDR2 (germline): SGHTA, FQGTGA. Trimming removed 5 bases from V and 2 bases from J; junction bases left unmatched: 6. As originally analysed: Amplified reference gene primers provided the basis for estimating nucleated cell counts. Only in-frame clones appear in the TCRdb table, and some are missing; sequencing was by immunoSEQ multiplex PCR. Clone size and V and J calls were adopted from that table, with D and trimming inferred from the DNA. The data contain hundreds of thousands of clones, almost 85% of them singletons. The chain has TRBV7-3 and TRBJ2-3; 8 nucleotides agree with TRBD1. The sequenced sample consisted of peripheral blood. This clonotype was obtained from a woman older than 75 with acute or convalescent COVID-19. CDR3 nucleotide sequence: TGTGCCAGCAGCCTGACAGGGGAACACACAGATACGCAGTATTTT. Translation gives CASSLTGEHTDTQYF.